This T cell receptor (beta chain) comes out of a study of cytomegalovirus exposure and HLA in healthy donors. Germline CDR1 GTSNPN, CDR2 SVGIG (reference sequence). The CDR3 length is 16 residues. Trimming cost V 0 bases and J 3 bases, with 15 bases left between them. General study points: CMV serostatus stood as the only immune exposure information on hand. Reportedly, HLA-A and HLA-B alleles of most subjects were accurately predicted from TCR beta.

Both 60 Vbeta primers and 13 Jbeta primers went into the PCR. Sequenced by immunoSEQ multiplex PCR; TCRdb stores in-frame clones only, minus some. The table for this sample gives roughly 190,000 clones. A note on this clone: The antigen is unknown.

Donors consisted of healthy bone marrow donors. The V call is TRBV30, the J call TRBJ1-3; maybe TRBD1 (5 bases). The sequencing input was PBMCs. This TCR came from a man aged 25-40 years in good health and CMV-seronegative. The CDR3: CAWSVGGTGFGNTIYF. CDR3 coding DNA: TGTGCCTGGAGTGTCGGAGGGACGGGTTTTGGAAACACCATATATTTT.